Listed here are 28 T cell receptor beta chains from one sample, sequenced in a study of beta chain features in type 1 diabetes. Their antigen targets remain unknown. Regarding the study as a whole: Shorter TCRB CDR3s, moderately but significantly so, marked every one of the four CD4+ subsets in Type 1 diabetes patients.

Expressed TCRB transcripts were sequenced because the entire RNA isolate underwent reverse transcription. Profiled with immunoSEQ multiplex PCR; TCRdb holds only in-frame clones, not every one. The data contain 150,000 to 170,000 clones, 10% to 13% of them seen just once; the ten biggest clones take up 0.45% to 0.6%. The sample comprised central memory CD4+ T cells from blood. The receptors were sampled from a man under 40 with type 1 diabetes.

A few counts support this clone. The junction and the germline gene differ at one end; a read error may be behind it. The chain combines TRBV6-5 with TRBJ2-7; TRBD2 matches 16 bases. CDR1 and CDR2 from the germline V gene are MNHEY and SVGAGI. The CDR3 is made up of 13 amino acids. The CDR3 sequence: CASSGTSGREVGF. DNA for the CDR3: TGTGCCAGCAGTGGGACTAGCGGGAGGGAGGTTGGTTTC.

The CDR3 protein is CASNERWRNTEAFF. In DNA, the CDR3 is TGTGCCAGCAACGAACGATGGAGAAACACTGAAGCTTTCTTT. The chain carries TRBV6-5 and TRBJ1-1; D unresolved. This CDR3 spans 14 amino acids. The germline V gene has CDR1 MNHEY and CDR2 SVGAGI. Trimming pared 7 bases from V and 2 bases from J, leaving 14 bases between.

In its sample, this clone was seen a few times. This chain links TRBV29-1 with TRBJ1-3; a weak D match, TRBD1 (6 bases). The CDR3 extends over 13 amino acids. Germline V gene sequence: CDR1 SQVTM, CDR2 ANQGSEA. With 4 bases removed from V and 2 bases from J, the gap between germline ends came to 9 bases. Here the CDR3 reads CSVGRGPGNTIYF. In nucleotides, the CDR3 is TGCAGCGTTGGCAGGGGACCTGGAAACACCATATATTTT.

This clone turned up a few times. The V and J genes are TRBV10-3 and TRBJ1-2, with D perhaps matching TRBD1 (6 bases). There are 14 residues in the CDR3. The V gene lost 2 bases and the J gene lost 5 bases, with 12 bases spanning the gap. Germline CDR1 ENHRY, CDR2 SYGVKD. CDR3 protein: CAISERDIIYGYTF. CDR3 coding DNA: TGTGCCATCAGTGAGCGGGACATTATATATGGCTACACCTTC.

CDR3 nucleotides: TGTGCCAGCTCACCTACACAGGGCGCGGGCACAGATACGCAGTATTTT. This encodes CASSPTQGAGTDTQYF. The V call is TRBV18, the J call TRBJ2-3; D perhaps matches TRBD1 (6 bases). V lost 3 bases, J lost 1 base, and 14 bases lay in between. The length of the CDR3 is 16 residues. Germline CDR1 KGHSH, CDR2 LQKENI.

The genes are TRBV28 and TRBJ2-1, with D unresolved. V shed 9 bases and J shed 3 bases, with 15 bases lying between them. The V gene's germline CDR1 is MDHEN and CDR2 SYDVKM. This CDR3 has 14 amino acids. In DNA, the CDR3 is TGTGCCAGTAAGAGAACCCACCACTACAATGAGCAGTTCTTC. Amino acid sequence: CASKRTHHYNEQFF. Combining the CDR3 with reference TRBV28 and TRBJ2-1 gives the whole variable domain DVKVTQSSRYLVKRTGEKVFLECVQDMDHENMFWYRQDPGLGLRLIYFSYDVKMKEKGDIPEGYSVSREKKERFSLILESASTNQTSMYLCASKRTHHYNEQFFGPGTRLTVL.

This clone was seen a few times. The chain is built from TRBV5-4 and TRBJ2-6; 11 bases are shared with TRBD1. The ends lost 3 bases at V and 4 bases at J; junction bases unmatched: 9. The germline V gene has CDR1 SGHNT and CDR2 YYREEE (reference sequence). The CDR3 contains 18 residues. The CDR3: CASSWDRGLVSGANVLTF. As DNA, the CDR3 is TGTGCCAGCAGCTGGGACAGGGGGTTGGTCTCCGGGGCCAACGTCCTGACTTTC.

This clone was observed a handful of times. The gene calls are TRBV25-1 and TRBJ1-2, with no clear D. Trimming stripped 0 bases from V and 4 bases from J, with 6 bases between. Germline CDR1 MGHDK, CDR2 SYGVNS. The CDR3 runs 13 residues. The CDR3 loop reads CASSEYEVYGYTF. The CDR3 DNA reads as TGTGCCAGCAGTGAATACGAGGTCTATGGCTACACCTTC.

The gene calls are TRBV28 and TRBJ1-1, with a possible D match to TRBD1 (5 bases). Germline loops: CDR1 MDHEN, CDR2 SYDVKM. This CDR3 has 12 amino acids. The V gene lost 2 bases and the J gene lost 11 bases, with 12 bases spanning the gap. The CDR3 nucleotides are TGTGCCAGCAGTTTAAGGCGGCAGGGTGCTTTCTTT. It yields the protein CASSLRRQGAFF.

The rearrangement joins TRBV5-1 to TRBJ2-3, with TRBD2 matching 8 bases. The CDR3 extends over 17 amino acids. CDR1 SGHRS and CDR2 YFSETQ come from the germline V gene. V lost 2 bases and J lost 6; bases outside the gene matches: 14. CDR3 in amino acids: CASSLRGNSGNKDTQYF. The CDR3 coding sequence is TGCGCCAGCAGCTTACGAGGGAATAGCGGGAACAAGGATACGCAGTATTTT.

This clone has just a few counts. CDR3 DNA: TGTGCCAGCTCACCAGAGGGGGCACGGGGCCAGCCCCAGCATTTT. It specifies CASSPEGARGQPQHF. This chain joins TRBV18 and TRBJ1-5, with TRBD1 matching 7 bases. CDR1 and CDR2 (germline): KGHSH, LQKENI. The V segment lost 2 bases and the J segment 7 bases; nucleotides outside the gene matches: 8. This CDR3 region has 15 residues.

This clone has just a few counts. The chain combines TRBV6-5 with TRBJ1-1; 10 bases are a match to TRBD1. CDR1 MNHEY and CDR2 SVGAGI come from the germline V gene. This CDR3 has 14 amino acids. J lost 3 bases, V lost 8 bases, and 6 bases had no gene match. CDR3 protein: CASLRTGGHTEAFF. DNA for the CDR3: TGTGCCAGCTTGCGGACAGGGGGACACACTGAAGCTTTCTTT.

This clone was observed many times. The rearrangement joins TRBV15 to TRBJ2-3; the match to TRBD2 covers 9 bases. Losses at the gene ends were 2 bases for V and 5 bases for J; bases not matched to a gene: 8. This CDR3 comprises 16 residues. Germline V gene sequence: CDR1 LNHNV, CDR2 YYDKDF (reference sequence). CDR3 nucleotide sequence: TGTGCCACCAGCAGACCTTTAGCGGGAGCCCAAGATACGCAGTATTTT. Protein sequence: CATSRPLAGAQDTQYF.

For this clone: One end of the junction does not line up with germline, which may come from a read error. The chain combines TRBV7-7 with TRBJ2-1, with 11 bases that match TRBD2. The length of the CDR3 is 17 residues. The germline CDR1 and CDR2 sequences are SSHAT and FNYEAQ (reference sequence). CDR3 protein: CASSLEGGLAGGNEQFF. The CDR3, as DNA: TGTGCTAGCAGCTTAGAGGGCGGGCTAGCGGGAGGCAATGAGCAGTTCTTC.

This clone was counted between two and nine times. The chain has TRBV11-2 and TRBJ1-5; TRBD1 is a possible D gene (6 bases). Trimming took 5 bases from V and 3 from J, leaving 17 bases between them. The CDR3 length is 16 residues. Per the germline V gene, CDR1 is SGHAT and CDR2 is FQNNGV. The CDR3 DNA reads as TGTGCCAGCAGCCCGCAGGGGCTAGGGGACAATCAGCCCCAGCATTTT. The encoded protein is CASSPQGLGDNQPQHF.

The sample holds a few counts of this clone. The chain couples TRBV5-1 to TRBJ2-2, with 8 positions matching TRBD1. With 6 bases clipped from V and 2 bases from J, the junction kept 6 bases outside the gene matches. Germline CDR1 SGHRS, CDR2 YFSETQ. This CDR3 comprises 15 residues. The CDR3 DNA reads as TGCGCCAGCATGCCAGGACAGGGAAACACCGGGGAGCTGTTTTTT. Its translation is CASMPGQGNTGELFF.

The chain is built from TRBV30 and TRBJ2-3, with a weak D call TRBD2 (5 bases). The germline gives CDR1 GTSNPN, CDR2 SVGIG (reference sequence). V lost 7 bases to trimming and J lost 2 bases, with 16 bases between them. The CDR3 extends over 14 amino acids. CDR3 loop: CAFLLAQHTDTQYF. The CDR3, as DNA: TGTGCCTTTCTTCTAGCCCAACACACAGATACGCAGTATTTT.

This clone was observed a few times. The chain uses TRBV7-2 and TRBJ2-1; tentatively, D is TRBD2 (6 bases). The germline V gene encodes CDR1 SGHTA and CDR2 FQGNSA. The CDR3 sequence is 17 residues long. The ends were cut back, 1 base at V and 6 bases at J, with 19 bases in the middle. CDR3 coding DNA: TGTGCCAGCAGCTTAGGCTTGGGGCGGGGCCTGGGCAATGAGCAGTTCTTC. Residues: CASSLGLGRGLGNEQFF. The full variable domain, in which reference TRBV7-2 and TRBJ2-1 provide the parts outside the CDR3, is GAGVSQSPSNKVTEKGKDVELRCDPISGHTALYWYRQSLGQGLEFLIYFQGNSAPDKSGLPSDRFSAERTGGSVSTLTIQRTQQEDSAVYLCASSLGLGRGLGNEQFFGPGTRLTVL.

As to this clone: The same CDR3 arises from other DNA sequences in this sample as well. CDR3 coding DNA: TGTGCCAGCAGTTTAACAGAGAGCTCCTACGAGCAGTACTTC. Its translation: CASSLTESSYEQYF. The chain has TRBV27 and TRBJ2-7; no definite D call. The CDR3 has 14 residues. The ends were cut back, 2 bases at V and 0 bases at J, with 8 bases in the middle. Germline CDR1 and CDR2: MNHEY and SMNVEV (reference sequence).

This clone has only a few counts. The rearrangement links TRBV18 to TRBJ1-1, with D uncertain. Germline V gene sequence: CDR1 KGHSH, CDR2 LQKENI. The CDR3 contains 17 residues. V dropped 6 bases and J dropped 3 bases, with 23 bases sitting between them. In DNA form, the CDR3 reads TGTGCCAGCTCCCTCACTTCACCGGGTGGCTTCTACACTGAAGCTTTCTTT. It codes for CASSLTSPGGFYTEAFF.

This clone occurred a few times. The J gene is TRBJ1-2, the V gene TRBV5-1, with 10 positions matching TRBD1. J gave up 6 bases and V 4 bases, and 6 bases lay outside the gene matches. Germline values: CDR1 SGHRS, CDR2 YFSETQ. The CDR3 spans 14 residues. The CDR3 loop reads CASSPDRGANGYTF. In DNA, the CDR3 is TGCGCCAGCAGCCCGGACAGGGGGGCCAATGGCTACACCTTC.

This clone has only a few counts. J is TRBJ2-3 and V is TRBV4-2; 10 nucleotides match TRBD2. The germline V gene encodes CDR1 LGHNA and CDR2 YNFKEQ. V shed 4 bases and J 0 bases; nucleotides not matched to a gene: 4. The CDR3 extends over 16 amino acids. The CDR3 loop reads CASSLAGGTSTDTQYF. Here the CDR3 DNA reads TGTGCCAGCAGCCTAGCGGGAGGTACGAGCACAGATACGCAGTATTTT.

This chain joins TRBV28 and TRBJ2-1, with a tentative D call TRBD2 (6 bases). The V and J ends lost 8 bases and 5 bases respectively, with 28 bases between them. From germline, CDR1 is MDHEN and CDR2 SYDVKM. The CDR3 extends over 18 amino acids. CDR3 sequence (DNA): TGTGCCAGCGTCCAGCGGGTCCAACGAACCCAATTTAACAATGAGCAGTTCTTC. Translating it yields CASVQRVQRTQFNNEQFF.

J is TRBJ2-7 and V is TRBV4-3, with TRBD1 matching over 8 bases. The V gene's germline CDR1 is LGHNA and CDR2 YSLEER. Unmatched junction bases numbered 8, after V lost 4 bases and J lost 3 bases. This CDR3 is built from 15 residues. The CDR3 loop is CASSPLGDRNYEQYF. CDR3 bases: TGCGCCAGCAGCCCTCTTGGGGACAGGAACTACGAGCAGTACTTC.

Of note for this clone: A much larger clone differs from this one at a single base, so this may be a read error. The V call is TRBV5-6, the J call TRBJ2-5, with a weak D call TRBD1 (6 bases). V was cut by 3 bases and J by 2 bases, with 8 bases left in between. Germline loops: CDR1 SGHDT, CDR2 YYEEEE. The CDR3 is 13 residues long. CDR3 DNA: TGTGCCAGCAGCTCTGGACAGCAAGAGACCCAGTACTTC. This codes for CASSSGQQETQYF.

This clone occurred a few times. This rearrangement joins TRBV15 to TRBJ2-7, with 7 bases lining up with TRBD1. Looked up from germline, CDR1 is LNHNV and CDR2 is YYDKDF (reference sequence). CDR3 length equals 14 residues. V trimming: 3 bases; J trimming: 5 bases; junction bases outside the gene matches: 7. The CDR3 coding sequence is TGTGCCACCAGCAGCAGACAGGGTCGTAACGAGCAGTACTTC. Protein product: CATSSRQGRNEQYF.

This clone occurred a few times. The chain recombines TRBV2 with TRBJ1-1, with 7 bases that match TRBD1. The trim removed 4 bases at V and 4 bases at J, leaving 9 bases unmatched. This CDR3 spans 15 amino acids. From germline, CDR1 is SNHLY and CDR2 FYNNEI. Here the CDR3 reads CASSARTQGSTEAFF. CDR3 sequence (DNA): TGTGCCAGCAGTGCGAGAACACAGGGGAGCACTGAAGCTTTCTTT.

This clone has more than one count but fewer than ten. Here the CDR3 reads CASWGGSRPDTQYF. CDR3 bases: TGTGCCAGCTGGGGCGGGAGCCGGCCAGATACGCAGTATTTT. The rearrangement uses TRBV28 and TRBJ2-3; 7 positions match TRBD2. Germline CDR1 MDHEN, CDR2 SYDVKM. The CDR3 has 14 amino acids. J was trimmed by 4 bases and V by 8 bases; bases with no gene match: 9. The whole variable domain, filled in from reference TRBV28 and TRBJ2-3, reads DVKVTQSSRYLVKRTGEKVFLECVQDMDHENMFWYRQDPGLGLRLIYFSYDVKMKEKGDIPEGYSVSREKKERFSLILESASTNQTSMYLCASWGGSRPDTQYFGPGTRLTVL.